This TCR beta chain was captured in a study of glioma-infiltrating T cells after dendritic cell vaccination. Study results and caveats: Few patients contributed both blood and tumor specimens.

TCRdb's copy holds only in-frame clones and misses some; the assay was immunoSEQ multiplex PCR. The sample has 20,000 to 30,000 clones; 89% are singletons. Time point in this sample: after dendritic cell vaccination, including at tumor progression/relapse. As for this clone: Its antigen is currently unknown.

From germline, CDR1 is MNHNS and CDR2 SASEGT. Trimming pared 2 bases from V and 3 bases from J, leaving 11 bases between. CDR3 length: 15 amino acids. The gene calls are TRBV6-1 and TRBJ2-4; possible D gene TRBD2, 6 bases. The clonotype originates from a human donor with glioblastoma. Sequenced here: blood, sampled after dendritic cell vaccination. The DNA for the CDR3 is TGTGCCAGCAGTGAACAGGGTAGCGGCAAAAACATTCAGTACTTC. It codes for CASSEQGSGKNIQYF.